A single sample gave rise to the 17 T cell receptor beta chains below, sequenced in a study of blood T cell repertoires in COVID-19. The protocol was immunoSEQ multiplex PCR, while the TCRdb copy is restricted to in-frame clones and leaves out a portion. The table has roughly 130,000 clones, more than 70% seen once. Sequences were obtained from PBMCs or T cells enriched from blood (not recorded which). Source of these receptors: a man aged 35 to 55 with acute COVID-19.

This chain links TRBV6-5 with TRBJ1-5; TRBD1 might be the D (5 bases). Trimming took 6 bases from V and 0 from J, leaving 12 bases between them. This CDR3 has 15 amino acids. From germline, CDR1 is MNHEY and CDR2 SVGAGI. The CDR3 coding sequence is TGTGCCAGCAGGATGACAGCTTATAGCAATCAGCCCCAGCATTTT. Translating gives CASRMTAYSNQPQHF.

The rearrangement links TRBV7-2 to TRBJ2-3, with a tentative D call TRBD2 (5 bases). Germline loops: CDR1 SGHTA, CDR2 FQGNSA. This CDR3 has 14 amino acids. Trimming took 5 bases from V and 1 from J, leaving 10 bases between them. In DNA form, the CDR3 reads TGTGCCAGCAGCCGGACTGGGCGCACAGATACGCAGTATTTT. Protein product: CASSRTGRTDTQYF.

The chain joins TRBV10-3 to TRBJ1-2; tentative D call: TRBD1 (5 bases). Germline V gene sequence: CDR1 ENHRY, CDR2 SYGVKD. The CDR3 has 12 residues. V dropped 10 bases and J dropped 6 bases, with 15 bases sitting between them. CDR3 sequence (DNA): TGTGCCACACCCGACGGGGGGGATGGCTACACCTTC. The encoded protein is CATPDGGDGYTF.

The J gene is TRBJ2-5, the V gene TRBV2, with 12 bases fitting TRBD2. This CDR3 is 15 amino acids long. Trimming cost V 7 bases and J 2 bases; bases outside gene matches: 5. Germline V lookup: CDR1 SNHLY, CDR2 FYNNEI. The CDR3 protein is CASTKGLAGQETQYF. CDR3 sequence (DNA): TGTGCCAGCACTAAAGGACTAGCGGGGCAAGAGACCCAGTACTTC. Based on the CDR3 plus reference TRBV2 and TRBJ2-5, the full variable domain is EPEVTQTPSHQVTQMGQEVILRCVPISNHLYFYWYRQILGQKVEFLVSFYNNEISEKSEIFDDQFSVERPDGSNFTLKIRSTKLEDSAMYFCASTKGLAGQETQYFGPGTRLLVL.

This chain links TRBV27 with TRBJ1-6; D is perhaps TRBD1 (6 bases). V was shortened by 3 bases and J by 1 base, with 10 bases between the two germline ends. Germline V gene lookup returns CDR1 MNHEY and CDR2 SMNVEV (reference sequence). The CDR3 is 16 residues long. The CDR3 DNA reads TGTGCCAGCAGTTTGACAGGAAGTTCCTATAATTCACCCCTCCACTTT. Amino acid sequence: CASSLTGSSYNSPLHF.

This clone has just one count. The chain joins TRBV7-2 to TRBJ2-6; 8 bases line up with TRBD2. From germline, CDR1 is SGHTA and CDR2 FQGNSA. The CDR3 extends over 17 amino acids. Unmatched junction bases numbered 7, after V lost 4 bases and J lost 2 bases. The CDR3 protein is CASSSVISGAGANVLTF. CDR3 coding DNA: TGTGCCAGCAGCTCGGTGATTAGCGGGGCTGGGGCCAACGTCCTGACTTTC.

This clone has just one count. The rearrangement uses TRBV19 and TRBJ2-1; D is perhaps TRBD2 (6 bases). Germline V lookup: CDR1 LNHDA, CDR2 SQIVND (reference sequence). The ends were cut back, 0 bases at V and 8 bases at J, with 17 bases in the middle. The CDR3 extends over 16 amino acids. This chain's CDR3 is CASSIEGGAAGDEQFF. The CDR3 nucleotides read TGTGCCAGTAGTATAGAGGGGGGAGCGGCCGGCGATGAGCAGTTCTTC.

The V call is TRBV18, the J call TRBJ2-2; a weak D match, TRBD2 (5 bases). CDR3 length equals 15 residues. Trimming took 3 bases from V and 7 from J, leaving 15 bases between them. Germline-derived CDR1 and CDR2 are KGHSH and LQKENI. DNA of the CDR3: TGTGCCAGCTCACCCCGGACGGGGTTGAGCGGGGAGCTGTTTTTT. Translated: CASSPRTGLSGELFF.

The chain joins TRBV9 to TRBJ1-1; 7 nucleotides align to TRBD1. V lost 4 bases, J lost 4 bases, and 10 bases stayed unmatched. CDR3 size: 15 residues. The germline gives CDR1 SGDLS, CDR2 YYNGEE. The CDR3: CASSPRGGSGTEAFF. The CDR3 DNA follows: TGTGCCAGCAGCCCCCGAGGGGGCAGCGGCACTGAAGCTTTCTTT.

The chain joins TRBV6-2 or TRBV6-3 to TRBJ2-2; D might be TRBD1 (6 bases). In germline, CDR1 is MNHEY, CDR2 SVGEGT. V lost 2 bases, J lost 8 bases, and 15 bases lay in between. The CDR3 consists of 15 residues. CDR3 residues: CASSYAGARAGELFF. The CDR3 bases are TGTGCCAGCAGTTACGCAGGGGCTAGAGCTGGGGAGCTGTTTTTT.

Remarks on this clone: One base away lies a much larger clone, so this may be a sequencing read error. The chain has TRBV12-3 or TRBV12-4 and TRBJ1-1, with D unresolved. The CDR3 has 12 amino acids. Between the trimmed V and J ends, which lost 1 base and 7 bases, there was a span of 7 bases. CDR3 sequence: CASSLGGIEAFF. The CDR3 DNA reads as TGTGCCAGCAGTTTAGGCGGGATTGAAGCTTTCTTT.

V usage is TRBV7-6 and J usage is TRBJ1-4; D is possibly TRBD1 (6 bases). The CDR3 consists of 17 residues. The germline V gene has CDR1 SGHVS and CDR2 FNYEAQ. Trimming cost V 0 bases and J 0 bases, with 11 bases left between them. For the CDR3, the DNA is TGTGCCAGCAGCTTAGCACAGGGCGATGCAACTAATGAAAAACTGTTTTTT. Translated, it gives CASSLAQGDATNEKLFF.

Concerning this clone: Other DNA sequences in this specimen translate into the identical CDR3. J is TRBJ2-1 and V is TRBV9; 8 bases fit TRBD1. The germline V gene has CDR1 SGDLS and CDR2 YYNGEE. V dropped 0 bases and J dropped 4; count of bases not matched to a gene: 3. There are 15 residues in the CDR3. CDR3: CASSVVGTGYNEQFF. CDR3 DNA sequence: TGTGCCAGCAGCGTAGTTGGGACAGGATACAATGAGCAGTTCTTC. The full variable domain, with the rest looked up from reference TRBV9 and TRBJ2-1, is DSGVTQTPKHLITATGQRVTLRCSPRSGDLSVYWYQQSLDQGLQFLIQYYNGEERAKGNILERFSAQQFPDLHSELNLSSLELGDSALYFCASSVVGTGYNEQFFGPGTRLTVL.

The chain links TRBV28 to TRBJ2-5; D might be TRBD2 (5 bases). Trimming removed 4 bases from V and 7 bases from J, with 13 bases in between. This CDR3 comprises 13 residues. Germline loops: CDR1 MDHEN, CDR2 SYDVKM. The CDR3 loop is CASSSPPGWTQYF. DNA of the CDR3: TGTGCCAGCAGTTCCCCTCCGGGGTGGACCCAGTACTTC.

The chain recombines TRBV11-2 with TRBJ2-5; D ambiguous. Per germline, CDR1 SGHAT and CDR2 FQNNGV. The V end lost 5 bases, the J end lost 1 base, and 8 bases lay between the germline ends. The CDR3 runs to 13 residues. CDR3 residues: CASSPVPQETQYF. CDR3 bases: TGTGCCAGCAGCCCGGTCCCCCAAGAGACCCAGTACTTC.

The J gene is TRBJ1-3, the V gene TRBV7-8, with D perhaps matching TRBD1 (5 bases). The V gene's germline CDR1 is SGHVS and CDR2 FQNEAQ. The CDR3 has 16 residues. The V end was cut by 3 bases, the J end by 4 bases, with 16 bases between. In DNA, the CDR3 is TGTGCCAGCAGCTTGCGGGGCGGTAGGGGAGGAAACACCATATATTTT. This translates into CASSLRGGRGGNTIYF.

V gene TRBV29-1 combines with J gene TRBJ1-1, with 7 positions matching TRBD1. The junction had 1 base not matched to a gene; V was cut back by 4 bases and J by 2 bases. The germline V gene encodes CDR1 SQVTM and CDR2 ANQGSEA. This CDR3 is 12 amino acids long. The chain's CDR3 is CSVGDRNTEAFF. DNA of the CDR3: TGCAGCGTTGGGGACAGAAACACTGAAGCTTTCTTT.